This TCR beta chain was observed in a study of blood T cell repertoires in COVID-19. Whole-study context: The analysed material was cDNA or gDNA that came from T cells, B-cell-depleted T cells, or PBMCs.

In the source study's methods: The assay estimated nucleated cells by amplifying reference gene primers. This table comes from immunoSEQ multiplex PCR, and its TCRdb copy is limited to in-frame clones, with some not included. V and J calls and clone size are copied from that table; D and trimming were computed from the DNA. Of roughly 200,000 clones in the sample, 85% to 90% are singletons; the top ten hold approximately 8.9%. Trimming took 2 bases from V and 1 from J, leaving 8 bases between them. Germline-derived CDR1 and CDR2 are MNHEY and SMNVEV (reference sequence). The CDR3 contains 14 residues.

The gene calls are TRBV27 and TRBJ1-1, with D possibly TRBD1 on 6 matching bases. This clonotype was obtained from a woman aged 55 to 70 with acute or convalescent COVID-19. The sample was peripheral blood. The CDR3 loop reads CASSLGQTNTEAFF. Here the CDR3 DNA reads TGTGCCAGCAGTTTAGGACAGACGAACACTGAAGCTTTCTTT.